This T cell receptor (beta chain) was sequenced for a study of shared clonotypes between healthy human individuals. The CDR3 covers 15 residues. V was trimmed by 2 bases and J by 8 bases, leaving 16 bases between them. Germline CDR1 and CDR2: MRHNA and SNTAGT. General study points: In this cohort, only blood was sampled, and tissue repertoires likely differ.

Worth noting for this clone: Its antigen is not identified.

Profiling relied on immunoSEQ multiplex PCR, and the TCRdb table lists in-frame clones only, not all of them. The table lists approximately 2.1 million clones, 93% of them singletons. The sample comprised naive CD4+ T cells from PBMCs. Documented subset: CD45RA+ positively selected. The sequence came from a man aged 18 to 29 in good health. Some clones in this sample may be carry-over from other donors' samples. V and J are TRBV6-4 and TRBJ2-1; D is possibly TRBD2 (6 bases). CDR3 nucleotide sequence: TGTGCCAGCAGTGACAATTGGGGAGGTGGCGATGAGCAGTTCTTC. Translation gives CASSDNWGGGDEQFF.